This entry lists 15 T cell receptor beta chains sequenced from one sample in a study of blood T cell repertoires in COVID-19. TCRdb keeps only in-frame clones here, not all; method: immunoSEQ multiplex PCR. The profile shows more than 15,000 clones, approximately 89% of them singletons. The sample taken for sequencing was peripheral blood. The origin of the receptors is a human donor in a cohort sampled during active COVID-19.

This chain connects TRBV12-5 to TRBJ1-2, with D maybe TRBD1 (6 bases). The CDR3 loop spans 16 amino acids. The V end was cut by 0 bases, the J end by 2 bases, with 13 bases between. The germline gives CDR1 LGHNT, CDR2 FRNRAP. This CDR3 reads CASGLVLGQGNYGYTF. As DNA, the CDR3 is TGTGCTAGTGGTTTGGTACTAGGGCAGGGGAACTATGGCTACACCTTC.

V and J are TRBV19 and TRBJ2-7, with 9 bases identical to TRBD2. Per germline, CDR1 LNHDA and CDR2 SQIVND (reference sequence). This CDR3 region has 15 residues. Trimming at V came to 1 base and at J to 6 bases, leaving 7 bases not matched to a gene. The CDR3 coding sequence is TGTGCCAGTAGTATAGTAGGTAGCGGGAGTGCCGAGCAGTACTTC. Translated, it gives CASSIVGSGSAEQYF.

The chain recombines TRBV6-5 with TRBJ2-1; possible D gene TRBD2, 5 bases. Germline CDR1 reads MNHEY; CDR2 reads SVGAGI. The CDR3 is made up of 14 amino acids. Trimming left V 7 bases short and J 8 bases short, with 18 bases between. Written as DNA, the CDR3 is TGTGCCAGCATCACGCTACCTCCCGGGGATGAGCAGTTCTTC. Translated: CASITLPPGDEQFF.

This rearrangement joins TRBV3-1 (or the pseudogene TRBV3-2) to TRBJ1-6; 9 nucleotides agree with TRBD1. The germline CDR1 and CDR2 sequences are LGHDT and YNNKEL (reference sequence). After removal of 3 bases from V and 10 bases from J, the junction contained 7 bases not matched to a gene. The length of the CDR3 is 15 residues. The CDR3: CASSQAGQGWSPLHF. Written as DNA, the CDR3 is TGTGCCAGCAGCCAGGCAGGACAGGGGTGGTCACCCCTCCACTTT.

CDR3 in amino acids: CASSAGATDTQYF. The CDR3, as DNA: TGCGCCAGCAGCGCGGGGGCCACAGATACGCAGTATTTT. The rearrangement uses TRBV5-1 and TRBJ2-3; a possible D gene is TRBD2 (7 bases). The CDR3 is 13 amino acids. V lost 4 bases, J lost 2 bases, and 8 bases lay in between. Germline V CDR1 and CDR2: SGHRS, YFSETQ.

This chain links TRBV19 with TRBJ1-6; TRBD1 matches at 10 bases. V was clipped by 1 base and J by 11 bases; unmatched bases: 17. Germline assignment: CDR1 LNHDA and CDR2 SQIVND (reference sequence). The CDR3 is 19 residues long. The CDR3 spells CASSIVQQTGQGVWAPLHF. In nucleotides, the CDR3 is TGTGCCAGTAGTATAGTACAACAGACTGGACAGGGGGTGTGGGCACCCCTCCACTTT. The entire variable domain, with the rest obtained from reference TRBV19 and TRBJ1-6, is as follows: DGGITQSPKYLFRKEGQNVTLSCEQNLNHDAMYWYRQDPGQGLRLIYYSQIVNDFQKGDIAEGYSVSREKKESFPLTVTSAQKNPTAFYLCASSIVQQTGQGVWAPLHFGNGTRLTVT.

This clone was counted between two and nine times. V and J are TRBV14 and TRBJ1-2, with TRBD1 matching over 7 bases. CDR1 and CDR2 from the germline V gene are SGHDN and FVKESK. Trimming cost V 4 bases and J 2 bases; bases outside gene matches: 7. The length of the CDR3 is 15 residues. This chain's CDR3 is CASSLLTGWNYGYTF. The CDR3 coding sequence is TGTGCCAGCAGCCTGTTGACAGGGTGGAACTATGGCTACACCTTC. Full variable domain (rest looked up from reference TRBV14 and TRBJ1-2): EAGVTQFPSHSVIEKGQTVTLRCDPISGHDNLYWYRRVMGKEIKFLLHFVKESKQDESGMPNNRFLAERTGGTYSTLKVQPAELEDSGVYFCASSLLTGWNYGYTFGSGTRLTVV.

This sequence joins TRBV5-8 and TRBJ2-5; D may be TRBD1 (6 bases). V lost 4 bases and J 2 bases, leaving 15 bases between the germline ends. The germline CDR1 and CDR2 sequences are SGHTS and YDEGEE. CDR3 length: 15 residues. The CDR3 DNA reads TGTGCCAGCAGCCGTACAGGACAGATACAAGAGACCCAGTACTTC. It translates to CASSRTGQIQETQYF.

This rearrangement joins TRBV5-1 to TRBJ1-2, with 7 nucleotides matching TRBD1. The trim removed 3 bases at V and 4 bases at J, leaving 6 bases unmatched. Germline CDR1 reads SGHRS; CDR2 reads YFSETQ. The CDR3 totals 14 residues. In DNA, the CDR3 is TGCGCCAGCAGCTCACAGACAGGGACCTATGGCTACACCTTC. It encodes CASSSQTGTYGYTF.

This rearrangement joins TRBV7-9 to TRBJ1-6; 7 bases align to TRBD1. In germline, CDR1 is SEHNR, CDR2 FQNEAQ (reference sequence). The CDR3 is 13 amino acids. V shed 1 base and J 14 bases; nucleotides not matched to a gene: 5. The CDR3 spells CASSLVQGGSLHF. The CDR3, as DNA: TGTGCCAGCAGCTTAGTCCAGGGGGGTTCCCTCCACTTT.

This chain connects TRBV2 to TRBJ2-7, with TRBD1 as a possible D gene (6 bases). CDR1 and CDR2 from the germline V gene are SNHLY and FYNNEI. The CDR3 totals 14 residues. V was cut by 6 bases and J by 7 bases, with 19 bases left in between. The CDR3 DNA reads as TGTGCCAGCAGGGCCCGGACAGATATTCAGGAGCAGTACTTC. Encoded protein: CASRARTDIQEQYF.

In DNA, the CDR3 is TGTGCCAGCTCACCCGGACGGGGCAGACAGGGTTACAATTCACCCCTCCACTTT. Protein product: CASSPGRGRQGYNSPLHF. V is TRBV18 and J is TRBJ1-6; 7 bases match TRBD1. Germline V CDR1 and CDR2: KGHSH, LQKENI. Trimming took 3 bases from V and 7 from J; bases not matched to a gene: 15. The CDR3 runs 18 residues. Using reference TRBV18 and TRBJ1-6 for the parts outside the CDR3, the full variable domain is NAGVMQNPRHLVRRRGQEARLRCSPMKGHSHVYWYRQLPEEGLKFMVYLQKENIIDESGMPKERFSAEFPKEGPSILRIQQVVRGDSAAYFCASSPGRGRQGYNSPLHFGNGTRLTVT.

J is TRBJ2-3 and V is TRBV29-1; possible D gene TRBD2, 6 bases. Per germline, CDR1 SQVTM and CDR2 ANQGSEA. The CDR3 extends over 12 amino acids. V was pared by 7 bases and J by 2 bases, with 10 bases between. CDR3 nucleotide sequence: TGCAGCGCTGCTAGCGCCACAGATACGCAGTATTTT. Its translation: CSAASATDTQYF.

The chain joins TRBV25-1 to TRBJ2-5, with D perhaps matching TRBD1 (5 bases). The ends were cut back, 6 bases at V and 3 bases at J, with 23 bases in the middle. This CDR3 has 17 amino acids. Germline assignment: CDR1 MGHDK and CDR2 SYGVNS. In DNA form, the CDR3 reads TGTGCCAGCAGAGACACCCCGACAGTCCCCCACGAAGAGACCCAGTACTTC. This gives the protein CASRDTPTVPHEETQYF. Based on the CDR3 plus reference TRBV25-1 and TRBJ2-5, the full variable domain is EADIYQTPRYLVIGTGKKITLECSQTMGHDKMYWYQQDPGMELHLIHYSYGVNSTEKGDLSSESTVSRIRTEHFPLTLESARPSHTSQYLCASRDTPTVPHEETQYFGPGTRLLVL.

The chain carries TRBV5-1 and TRBJ2-7; D possibly corresponds to TRBD1 (5 bases). V was cut by 0 bases and J by 6 bases, with 7 bases left in between. The CDR3 is 12 amino acids. The V gene's germline CDR1 is SGHRS and CDR2 YFSETQ. For the CDR3, the DNA is TGCGCCAGCAGCTTGGTCCAGGGCGAGCAGTACTTC. This encodes CASSLVQGEQYF. Based on the CDR3 plus reference TRBV5-1 and TRBJ2-7, the full variable domain is KAGVTQTPRYLIKTRGQQVTLSCSPISGHRSVSWYQQTPGQGLQFLFEYFSETQRNKGNFPGRFSGRQFSNSRSEMNVSTLELGDSALYLCASSLVQGEQYFGPGTRLTVT.